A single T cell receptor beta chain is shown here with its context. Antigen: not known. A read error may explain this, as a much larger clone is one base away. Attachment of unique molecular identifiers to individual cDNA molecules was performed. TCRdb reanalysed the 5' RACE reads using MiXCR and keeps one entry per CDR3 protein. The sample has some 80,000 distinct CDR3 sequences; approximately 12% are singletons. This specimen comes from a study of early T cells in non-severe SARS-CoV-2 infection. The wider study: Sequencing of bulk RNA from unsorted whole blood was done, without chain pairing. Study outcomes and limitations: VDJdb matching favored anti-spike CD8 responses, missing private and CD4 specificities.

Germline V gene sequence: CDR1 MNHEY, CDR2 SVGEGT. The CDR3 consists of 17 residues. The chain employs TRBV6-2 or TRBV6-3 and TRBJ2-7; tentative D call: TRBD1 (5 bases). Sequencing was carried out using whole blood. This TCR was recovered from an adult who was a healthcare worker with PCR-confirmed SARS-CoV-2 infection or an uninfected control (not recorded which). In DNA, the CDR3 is TGTGCCAGCAGTTACTCCAGGGAATACGGCGTAGCCTACGGGCAGTACTTC. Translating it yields CASSYSREYGVAYGQYF.